This T cell receptor beta chain appears in the sequencing data of a study of blood T cell repertoires in COVID-19. Germline CDR1 is SGDLS and CDR2 is YYNGEE. V lost 0 bases and J lost 0, with 3 bases in between. This CDR3 is 13 amino acids long. Only a few counts were recorded for this clone. A much larger clonotype is one base distant, so this may be a read error. TCRdb's table, derived via immunoSEQ multiplex PCR, lists solely in-frame clones and lacks some. The table records roughly 220,000 clones, around 84% of them present only once. This sequence was found in a woman in her sixties or seventies who had recovered from COVID-19. The material sequenced was peripheral blood. The rearrangement links TRBV9 to TRBJ1-1; D is undetermined. CDR3 residues: CASSVDMNTEAFF. Written as DNA, the CDR3 is TGTGCCAGCAGCGTAGATATGAACACTGAAGCTTTCTTT.